The present entry profiles one TCR beta chain with its context. Its specificity is unknown. This record belongs to a study of vaccination and CD4 T cells after COVID-19. On the study more broadly: For each participant, vaccination comprised two doses of either the BNT162b2 or the mRNA-1273 vaccine.

Treatment: approximately nine-day PBMC culture with coronavirus spike peptide pools or control peptides (ViraFEST assay). IL-2 at approximately 10 IU/ml and peptide pools at roughly 9.1 ug/ml were added to PBMCs cultured at two million per well. The Oncomine TCR Beta short-read assay sequenced DNA from cultured CD4+ T cells. From the PCR reads, TCRdb called clonotypes with MiXCR, one entry per CDR3 protein. Among 20,000 to 25,000 distinct CDR3 sequences, roughly 50% were seen once, and the ten largest hold about 9.4%. Study-wide findings and caveats: Post-vaccination, and not before, a median around 86% of reactive clones appeared in convalescent patients.

The CDR3 consists of 17 residues. V lost 0 bases and J lost 5; bases outside the gene matches: 12. Germline V lookup: CDR1 DFQATT, CDR2 SNEGSKA (reference sequence). V and J are TRBV20-1 and TRBJ2-1, with 8 nucleotides matching TRBD2. Sequenced sample: CD4+ T cells from blood, cultured in vitro. The origin of this receptor is a human donor who had recovered from COVID-19. CDR3 sequence: CSARDALREGSDNEQFF. DNA of the CDR3: TGCAGTGCTAGAGATGCCCTACGGGAGGGGTCTGACAATGAGCAGTTCTTC.